This record looks at one T cell receptor (beta chain) sequence and its context. The antigen this receptor binds is unknown. A much larger clone sits a single nucleotide away, making a read error possible. Graves' hyperthyroidism was defined as stable when no progression to ophthalmopathy occurred over 18 months of follow-up. Hyperthyroidism patients were newly diagnosed, with disease duration under 2 months, and aged 18 to 65 years. The study excluded patients with uncontrolled infections, other autoimmune diseases, pregnancy or lactation. Diagnoses were based on clinical symptoms, serum thyroxine and TRAb, thyroid ultrasound and orbital computed tomography. Total RNA was extracted with Trizol reagent, and quality was checked on an Agilent 2100 Bioanalyzer. The data derive from a study of T cells in Graves' hyperthyroidism and ophthalmopathy (dated by TCRdb to about 2019). Broadly, across the study: A discovery cohort of fewer than 110 patients, roughly 45 with Graves' ophthalmopathy and 57 with stable Graves' hyperthyroidism, was used to find distinguishing TCR V-J signatures. Prospective prediction of ophthalmopathy was tested in an independent validation cohort of fewer than 20 hyperthyroidism patients and around 16 patients who later progressed to ophthalmopathy. For training and testing, the roughly 93 patients in the discovery cohort were randomly divided in a 7:3 ratio. Thyroid tissue and blood T-cell repertoires from about six Graves' hyperthyroidism patients were also compared in the study. Once sampling was done, hyperthyroidism patients were given methimazole at a starting dose of 30 mg daily, whereas ophthalmopathy patients were given high-dose intravenous methylprednisolone. The paper describes TCR Vbeta CDR3 sequencing of 140 or so peripheral blood samples, made up of fewer than 50 ophthalmopathy patients, some 76 hyperthyroidism patients and 17 progressor patients. The study at large found these results: During validation, the model predicted progression to ophthalmopathy a median of approximately 7 months ahead of onset, with approximately 71% sensitivity and more than 72% specificity. Ophthalmopathy was separated from stable hyperthyroidism by a 13 V-J signature model, with approximately 89% sensitivity and about 81% specificity obtained in cross-validation and 80%/75% obtained in testing. Sample size was not statistically predetermined, and investigators were not blinded to group allocation. Most expanded thyroid clonotypes (frequency above 0.001) were also detected in blood, a finding suggesting that blood repertoires may reflect thyroid immune responses.

TCR beta CDR3 regions were amplified from RNA transcripts. The first round of RT-PCR for the TCR CDR3 was performed with the HTBI primer set and the Qiagen OneStep RT-PCR kit. The libraries were constructed in a second round of multiplex PCR and then size-selected and purified. Sequencing of the libraries was done on an Illumina HiSeq2000 using paired-end 100 bp reads. Per the original workflow: SOAPnuke was used to process the raw data, removing reads that contained adapters or uncalled bases, had a mean Phred below 15, or lacked an exact match to the constant primer or identifier. High-quality paired reads were merged using COPE v1.2.5, and each unique nucleotide sequence was defined as a clonotype. MiTCR v1.1 was used to align the clonotypes against IMGT TRBV, TRBD and TRBJ reference segments. The analysis was restricted to V-J combinations with a frequency above 0.0001, which together covered 99.2% of the repertoires. The TCS score was defined as the ratio of F50 (clonal expansion) to E x V (chaos), calculated using BLOSUM62-based TCRdist between CDR3 peptides within each V-J. Welch's t-statistics and random forest reduced roughly 540 V-J features to roughly 13, which were used in a naive Bayes classifier (R e1071). Thyroid-blood repertoire similarity was quantified with the Morisita-Horn index. TCRdb ran its own pipeline on the public reads, namely fastp trimming at Q25 and MiXCR clone calling, and kept in-frame beta chains. A single entry per CDR3 protein holds the most common genes and DNA from its merged rows. The authors' filters were not applied to this entry. The sample records 500,000 to 750,000 distinct CDR3 sequences, around 46% of which are singletons. Around 8% of the sample is taken by the ten largest.

Sequencing was carried out using peripheral blood or thyroid tissue (not recorded which). This clonotype was sampled from a woman in her late teens or twenties with Graves' hyperthyroidism.

Read as DNA, the sequence is TGTGCCTGGAGTGTAGGGTTGGCCCTTGAAGCTTTCTTT. Its amino acids are CAWSVGLALEAFF. The V gene is TRBV30 and the J gene is TRBJ1-1, with the D gene too uncertain to name. V drops 0 bases and J drops 7 bases, leaving 12 bases in between. From the cysteine up to the phenylalanine, the CDR3 has a length of 13 residues. Solely the CDR3 DNA is kept, with 39 bases framed from the first base. In the germline V gene (reference sequence), CDR1 corresponds to GTSNPN and CDR2 to SVGIG.